The clone carrying this TCR beta chain was picked up a small number of times. As yet, its antigen is unknown. The sample comes from a study of T cells after yellow fever vaccination. Whole-study findings and limits: The appearance of a small share of clonotypes in both CD4 and CD8 compartments was observed. Abundant bulk-population clonotypes could contaminate the FACS-sorted repertoires. Once the booster was given, most primary-vaccination clones reappeared, at over 95% for CD4 and approximately 88% for CD8.

Generation of TCR cDNA used 5'RACE template switching (which added a universal primer site and UMIs). TCRdb reprocessed the 5' RACE reads with MiXCR, giving one entry per CDR3 protein. The table has 250,000 to 400,000 distinct CDR3 sequences, over 4% seen once; the top ten hold around 23%. There are 14 residues in the CDR3. The germline gives CDR1 MNHEY, CDR2 SVGEGT. Trimming pared 6 bases from V and 9 bases from J, leaving 18 bases between. The genes are TRBV6-2 or TRBV6-3 and TRBJ1-5, with D possibly matching TRBD1 (6 bases). The specimen was PBMCs, collected 5 days after the yellow fever booster vaccination. This clonotype was sampled from a man aged 18-30 years who received the YFV17D yellow fever vaccine. The CDR3 region has the DNA TGTGCCAGCAGCGCCGGGAGGGGGAATAGGCCCCAGCATTTT. It codes for CASSAGRGNRPQHF.